These T cell receptor beta chains were read from a single sample in a study of cytomegalovirus exposure and HLA in healthy donors. Assay: immunoSEQ multiplex PCR; the TCRdb copy retains only in-frame clones and omits some. Of about 100,000 clones in the sample, about four fifths were seen once. Sample: PBMCs. The receptors were gathered from a female donor in good health and CMV-seropositive. CDR3s include the opening cysteine and the closing phenylalanine or tryptophan. D genes are given only for firm matches. Clone size appears in some rows only: once, few, many, or a class for an expanded clone.

clone size | J gene | V gene | D gene | CDR3 DNA | CDR3 protein
. | TRBJ1-1 | TRBV12-5 | . | TGTGCTAGTGGTTTGGTCGGGGGGACTGAAGCTTTCTTT | CASGLVGGTEAFF
few | TRBJ2-5 | TRBV12-5 | TRBD2 | TGTGCTAGTGGTTTCTCGGCCGGACTAGCGGAGACCCAGTACTTC | CASGFSAGLAETQYF
. | TRBJ1-6 | TRBV21-1 | . | TGTGCCAGCAGCCTGGGGACAGTTAATTCACCCCTCCACTTT | CASSLGTVNSPLHF
. | TRBJ1-3 | TRBV6-1 | . | TGTGCCAGCAGTGAAGCCCTCTTTACGGGGAGCCGGGGAAACACCATATATTTT | CASSEALFTGSRGNTIYF
. | TRBJ1-2 | TRBV18 | TRBD1 | TGTGCCAGCTCACCGGGACAGGGCCCAAACTATGGCTACACCTTC | CASSPGQGPNYGYTF
. | TRBJ2-1 | TRBV7-2 | . | TGTGCCAGCAGCTCAAAGGTGGGCCCCTACAATGAGCAGTTCTTC | CASSSKVGPYNEQFF
. | TRBJ2-5 | TRBV11-2 | TRBD2 | TGTGCCAGCAGCTTAGTTAAGCTAGCGGCCTACCCAGAGACCCAGTACTTC | CASSLVKLAAYPETQYF
few | TRBJ2-1 | TRBV6-5 | . | TGTGCCAGCAGTTACGGCGGGCAGTACAATGAGCAGTTCTTC | CASSYGGQYNEQFF
once | TRBJ1-6 | TRBV18 | TRBD1 | TGTGCCAGCTCACCCCCAAACAGGGGAGATAATTCACCCCTCCACTTT | CASSPPNRGDNSPLHF
. | TRBJ1-1 | TRBV20-1 | . | TGCAGTGCTCCCGAGGGCCGGGCTTTCTTT | CSAPEGRAFF
. | TRBJ1-5 | TRBV6-1 | . | TGTGCCAGCAGTGAAGCGAGGGTCCGAACAGCGTCGGCCCAGCATTTT | CASSEARVRTASAQHF
. | TRBJ1-2 | TRBV7-9 | TRBD1 | TGTGCCAGCAGCTTTGGACAGGGGGCGTCTGGCTACACCTTC | CASSFGQGASGYTF
. | TRBJ2-5 | TRBV5-1 | . | TGCGCCAGCAGCTTGTGGGCAGGGGCGGTTTTAGAGACCCAGTACTTC | CASSLWAGAVLETQYF
once | TRBJ2-7 | TRBV6-5 | . | TGTGCCAGCAAAACGAGGGCCAGAGCCTACGAGCAGTACTTC | CASKTRARAYEQYF
. | TRBJ2-6 | TRBV2 | . | TGTGCCAGCAGTGAAAGGTCCGGGTCTGGGGCCAACGTCCTGACTTTC | CASSERSGSGANVLTF
. | TRBJ1-5 | TRBV30 | . | TGTGCCTGGGGAAGGGGTTCCGGGCAGCCCCAGCATTTT | CAWGRGSGQPQHF
. | TRBJ2-7 | TRBV7-9 | TRBD2 | TGTGCCAGCAGCTTCTCCCAGGGACTAGCGGGAGCTGCCTACGAGCAGTACTTC | CASSFSQGLAGAAYEQYF
. | TRBJ1-4 | TRBV19 | TRBD1 | TGTGCCAGCAACTCAGGCAGGGGGCCCAGGCCTGAAAAACTGTTTTTT | CASNSGRGPRPEKLFF
few | TRBJ1-5 | TRBV6-5 | . | TGTGCCAGCAGCCTCTCGGGAGTTTCGAATCAGCCCCAGCATTTT | CASSLSGVSNQPQHF
once | TRBJ2-1 | TRBV28 | TRBD2 | TGTGCCAGCACCTTGCGGGGGGGGGCATCCTACAATGAGCAGTTCTTC | CASTLRGGASYNEQFF
. | TRBJ2-7 | TRBV29-1 | TRBD1 | TGCAGCGTTGAACCGCGGGACAGGTTCTACGAGCAGTACTTC | CSVEPRDRFYEQYF
. | TRBJ1-4 | TRBV9 | . | TGTGCCAGCAGCCCTCCGGGGAATGAAAAACTGTTTTTT | CASSPPGNEKLFF